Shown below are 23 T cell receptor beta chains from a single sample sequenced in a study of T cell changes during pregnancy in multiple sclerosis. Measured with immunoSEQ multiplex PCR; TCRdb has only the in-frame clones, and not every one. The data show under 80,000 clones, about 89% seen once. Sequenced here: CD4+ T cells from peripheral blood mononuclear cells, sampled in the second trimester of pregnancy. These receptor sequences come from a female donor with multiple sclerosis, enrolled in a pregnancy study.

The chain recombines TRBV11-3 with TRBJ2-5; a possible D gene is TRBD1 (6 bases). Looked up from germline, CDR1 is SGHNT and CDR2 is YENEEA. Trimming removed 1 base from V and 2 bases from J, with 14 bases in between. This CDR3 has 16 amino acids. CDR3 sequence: CASSLGVGAYQETQYF. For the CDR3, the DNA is TGTGCCAGCAGCTTAGGTGTGGGGGCCTATCAAGAGACCCAGTACTTC.

The CDR3 nucleotides are TGTGCCAGCAGCTTGGGTAGCGGGGATACTTACGAGCAGTACTTC. Its protein is CASSLGSGDTYEQYF. The chain combines TRBV5-4 with TRBJ2-7, with 8 bases aligning to TRBD2. Trimming took 0 bases from V and 4 from J; bases not matched to a gene: 6. Germline V gene data show CDR1 as SGHNT and CDR2 as YYREEE (reference sequence). This CDR3 has 15 residues. Full variable domain (remainder filled in from reference TRBV5-4 and TRBJ2-7): ETGVTQSPTHLIKTRGQQVTLRCSSQSGHNTVSWYQQALGQGPQFIFQYYREEENGRGNFPPRFSGLQFPNYSSELNVNALELDDSALYLCASSLGSGDTYEQYFGPGTRLTVT.

Here the CDR3 DNA reads TGTGCCAGCAGCGTGGACAGGGTGGTTTCCGGCTACACCTTC. This sequence encodes CASSVDRVVSGYTF. The gene calls are TRBV2 and TRBJ1-2; TRBD1 matches at 8 bases. The CDR3 is made up of 14 amino acids. V shed 6 bases, J shed 8 bases, and the junction held 11 bases outside the gene matches. Germline CDR1 and CDR2: SNHLY and FYNNEI.

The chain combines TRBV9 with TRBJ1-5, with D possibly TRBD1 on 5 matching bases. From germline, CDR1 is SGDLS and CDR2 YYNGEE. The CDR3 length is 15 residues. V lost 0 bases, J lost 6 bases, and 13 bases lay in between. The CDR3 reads CASSVGAGLAQPQHF. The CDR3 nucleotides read TGTGCCAGCAGCGTAGGGGCAGGGCTTGCTCAGCCCCAGCATTTT. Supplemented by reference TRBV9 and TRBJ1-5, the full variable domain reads DSGVTQTPKHLITATGQRVTLRCSPRSGDLSVYWYQQSLDQGLQFLIQYYNGEERAKGNILERFSAQQFPDLHSELNLSSLELGDSALYFCASSVGAGLAQPQHFGDGTRLSIL.

This CDR3 reads CASSTDRGRETQYF. The CDR3 DNA follows: TGCGCCAGCAGCACCGACAGGGGGCGGGAGACCCAGTACTTC. This chain links TRBV5-1 with TRBJ2-5; 10 positions match TRBD1. The germline CDR1 and CDR2 sequences are SGHRS and YFSETQ. V lost 4 bases, J lost 5 bases, and 5 bases stayed unmatched. The CDR3 loop spans 14 amino acids.

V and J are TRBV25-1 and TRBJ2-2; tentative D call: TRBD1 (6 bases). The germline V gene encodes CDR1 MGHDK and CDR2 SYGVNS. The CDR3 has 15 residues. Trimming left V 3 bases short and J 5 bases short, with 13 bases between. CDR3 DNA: TGTGCCAGCAGTGACGACAGGTCCCCGACCGGGGAGCTGTTTTTT. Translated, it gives CASSDDRSPTGELFF.

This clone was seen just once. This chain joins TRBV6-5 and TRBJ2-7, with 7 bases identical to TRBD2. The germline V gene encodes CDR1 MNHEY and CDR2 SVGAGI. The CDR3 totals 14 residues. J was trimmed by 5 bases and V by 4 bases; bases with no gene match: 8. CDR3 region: CASSSWGGRNEQYF. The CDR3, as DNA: TGTGCCAGCAGTTCATGGGGGGGTAGGAACGAGCAGTACTTC.

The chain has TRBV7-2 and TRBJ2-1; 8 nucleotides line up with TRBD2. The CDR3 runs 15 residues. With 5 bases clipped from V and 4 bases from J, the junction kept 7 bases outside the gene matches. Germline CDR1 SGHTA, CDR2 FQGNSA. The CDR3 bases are TGTGCCAGCAGCCCCGGGGTAGCGGGATACAATGAGCAGTTCTTC. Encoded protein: CASSPGVAGYNEQFF.

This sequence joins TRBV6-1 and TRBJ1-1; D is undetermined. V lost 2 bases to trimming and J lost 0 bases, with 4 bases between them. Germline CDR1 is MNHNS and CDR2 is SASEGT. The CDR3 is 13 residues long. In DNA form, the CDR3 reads TGTGCCAGCAGTGAAACAGTGAACACTGAAGCTTTCTTT. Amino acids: CASSETVNTEAFF.

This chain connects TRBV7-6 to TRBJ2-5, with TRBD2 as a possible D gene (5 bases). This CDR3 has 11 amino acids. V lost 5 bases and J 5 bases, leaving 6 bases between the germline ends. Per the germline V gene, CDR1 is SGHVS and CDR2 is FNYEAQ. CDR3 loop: CASSRGETQYF. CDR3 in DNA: TGTGCCAGCAGCCGAGGGGAGACCCAGTACTTC.

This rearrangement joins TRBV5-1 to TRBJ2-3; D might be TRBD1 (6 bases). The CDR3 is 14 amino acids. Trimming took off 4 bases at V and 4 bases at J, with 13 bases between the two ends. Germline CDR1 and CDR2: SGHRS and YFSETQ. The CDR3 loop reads CASSPFPGADTQYF. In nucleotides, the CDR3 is TGCGCCAGCAGCCCCTTTCCAGGGGCAGATACGCAGTATTTT.

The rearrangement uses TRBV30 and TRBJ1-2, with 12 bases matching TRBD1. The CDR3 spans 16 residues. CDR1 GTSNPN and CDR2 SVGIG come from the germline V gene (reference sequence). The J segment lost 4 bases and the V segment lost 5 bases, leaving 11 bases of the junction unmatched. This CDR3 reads CAWVGVGTGGPYGYTF. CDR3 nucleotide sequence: TGTGCCTGGGTTGGGGTCGGGACAGGGGGCCCCTATGGCTACACCTTC.

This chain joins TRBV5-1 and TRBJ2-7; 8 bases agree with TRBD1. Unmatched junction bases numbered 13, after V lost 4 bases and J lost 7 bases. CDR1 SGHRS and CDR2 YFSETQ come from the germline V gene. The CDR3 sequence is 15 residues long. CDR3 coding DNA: TGCGCCAGCAGCAAAGACGGACAGGGAGGTGGGGAGCAGTACTTC. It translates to CASSKDGQGGGEQYF.

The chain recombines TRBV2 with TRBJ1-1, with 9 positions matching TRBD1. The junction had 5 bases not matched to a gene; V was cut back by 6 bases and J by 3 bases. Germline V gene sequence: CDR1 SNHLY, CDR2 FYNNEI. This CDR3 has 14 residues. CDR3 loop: CASRRDRVYTEAFF. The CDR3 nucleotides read TGTGCCAGCAGAAGGGACAGGGTGTACACTGAAGCTTTCTTT.

The CDR3 DNA follows: TGTGCCAGCAGCTTAACAACAGGGGCACCGTATGGCTACACCTTC. It specifies CASSLTTGAPYGYTF. This chain uses TRBV13 with TRBJ1-2; 7 nucleotides agree with TRBD1. Germline V gene lookup returns CDR1 PRHDT and CDR2 FYEKMQ (reference sequence). Trimming removed 2 bases from V and 5 bases from J; junction bases left unmatched: 8. This CDR3 region has 15 residues.

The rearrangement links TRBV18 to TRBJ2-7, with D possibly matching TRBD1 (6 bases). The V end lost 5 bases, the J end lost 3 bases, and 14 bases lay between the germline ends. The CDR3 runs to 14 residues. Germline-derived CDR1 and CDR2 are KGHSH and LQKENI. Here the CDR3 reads CASSTRQEFYEQYF. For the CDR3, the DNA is TGTGCCAGCTCAACCCGACAGGAGTTCTACGAGCAGTACTTC. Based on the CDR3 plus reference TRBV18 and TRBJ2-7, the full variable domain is NAGVMQNPRHLVRRRGQEARLRCSPMKGHSHVYWYRQLPEEGLKFMVYLQKENIIDESGMPKERFSAEFPKEGPSILRIQQVVRGDSAAYFCASSTRQEFYEQYFGPGTRLTVT.

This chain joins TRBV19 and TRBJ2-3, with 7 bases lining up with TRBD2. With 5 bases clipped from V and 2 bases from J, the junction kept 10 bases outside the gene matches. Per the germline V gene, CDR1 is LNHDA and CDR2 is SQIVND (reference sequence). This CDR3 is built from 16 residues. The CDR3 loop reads CASSLAGSLYTDTQYF. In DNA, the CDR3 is TGTGCCAGTAGTTTAGCGGGTTCTCTATACACAGATACGCAGTATTTT.

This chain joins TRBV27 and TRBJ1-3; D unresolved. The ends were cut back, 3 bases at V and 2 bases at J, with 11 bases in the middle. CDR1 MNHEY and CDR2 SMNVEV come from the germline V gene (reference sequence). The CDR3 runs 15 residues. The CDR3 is CASSLSGAAGNTIYF. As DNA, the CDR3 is TGTGCCAGCAGTTTGAGTGGTGCGGCTGGAAACACCATATATTTT.

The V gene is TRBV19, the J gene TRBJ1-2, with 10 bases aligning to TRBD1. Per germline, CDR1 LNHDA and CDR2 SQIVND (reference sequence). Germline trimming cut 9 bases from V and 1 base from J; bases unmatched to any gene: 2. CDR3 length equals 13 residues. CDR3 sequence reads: CASRDRGNYGYTF. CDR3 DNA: TGTGCCAGCCGGGACAGGGGTAACTATGGCTACACCTTC.

The CDR3 sequence: CATSRFLREGGEKLFF. DNA for the CDR3: TGTGCCACCAGCAGGTTCCTAAGGGAGGGGGGTGAAAAACTGTTTTTT. V and J are TRBV15 and TRBJ1-4, with D possibly TRBD1 on 6 matching bases. V was clipped by 3 bases and J by 7 bases, with 18 bases between them. The CDR3 spans 16 residues. CDR1 is LNHNV and CDR2 is YYDKDF in the germline V gene (reference sequence).

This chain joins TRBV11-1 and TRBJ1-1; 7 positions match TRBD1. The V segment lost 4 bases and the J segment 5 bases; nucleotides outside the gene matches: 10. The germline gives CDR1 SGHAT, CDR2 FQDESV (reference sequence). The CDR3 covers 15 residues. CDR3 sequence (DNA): TGTGCCAGCAGCTCAAGAGGGGGCGCGGGAACTGAAGCTTTCTTT. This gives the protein CASSSRGGAGTEAFF.

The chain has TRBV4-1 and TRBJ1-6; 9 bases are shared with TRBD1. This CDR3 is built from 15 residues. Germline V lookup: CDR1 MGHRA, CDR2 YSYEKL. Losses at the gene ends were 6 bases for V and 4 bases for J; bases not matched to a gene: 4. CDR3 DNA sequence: TGCGCCAGCAGTCTGGACAGGGGTTATAATTCACCCCTCCACTTT. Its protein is CASSLDRGYNSPLHF.

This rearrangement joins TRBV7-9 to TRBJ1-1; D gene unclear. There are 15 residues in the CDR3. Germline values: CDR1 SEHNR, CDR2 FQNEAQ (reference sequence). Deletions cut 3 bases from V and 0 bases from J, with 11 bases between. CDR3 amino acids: CASSLQTLMNTEAFF. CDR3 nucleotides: TGTGCCAGCAGCTTGCAGACACTTATGAACACTGAAGCTTTCTTT.